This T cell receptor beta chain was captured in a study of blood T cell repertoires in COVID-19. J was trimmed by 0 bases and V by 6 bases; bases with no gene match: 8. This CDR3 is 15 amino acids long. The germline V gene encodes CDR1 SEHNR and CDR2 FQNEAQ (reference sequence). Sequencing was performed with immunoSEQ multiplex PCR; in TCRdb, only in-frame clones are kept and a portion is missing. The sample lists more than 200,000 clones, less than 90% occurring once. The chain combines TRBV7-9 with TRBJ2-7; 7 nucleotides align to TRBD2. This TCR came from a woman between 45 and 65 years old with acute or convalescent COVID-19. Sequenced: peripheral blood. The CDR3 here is CASRKSGMSSYEQYF. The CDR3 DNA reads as TGTGCCAGCAGAAAAAGCGGGATGTCCTCCTACGAGCAGTACTTC.